This T cell receptor beta chain was found in a study of cytomegalovirus exposure and HLA in healthy donors. The primer mix had 60 Vbeta and 13 Jbeta primers. This table comes from immunoSEQ multiplex PCR, and its TCRdb copy is limited to in-frame clones, with some not included. In the table there are about 160,000 clones, approximately 81% of which are singletons. Sequencing was done on a sample of PBMCs. This clonotype was sampled from a male donor in good health and CMV-seronegative.

The CDR3 bases are TGTGCCAGCAGCGTAGGGGCAGGGTTGGTCACAGATACGCAGTATTTT. Protein sequence: CASSVGAGLVTDTQYF. This chain connects TRBV9 to TRBJ2-3; tentative D call: TRBD1 (5 bases). There are 16 residues in the CDR3. The V gene lost 0 bases and the J gene lost 2 bases, with 13 bases spanning the gap. The germline CDR1 and CDR2 sequences are SGDLS and YYNGEE.